The 26 T cell receptor beta chains reported below all come from one sample, sequenced in a study of HIV-infected children after antiretroviral therapy interruption. Unique molecular identifiers were included in an RNA-based 3' RACE TCR library. TCRdb processed the 3' RACE reads anew with MiXCR; each CDR3 protein has one entry. There are 90,000 or so distinct CDR3 sequences in the sample; under 8% occur only once, and 1.1% lies in the top ten. Treatment reported: PENTA 11 planned treatment interruption arm or continuous ART arm. The starting material was CD45RA+ CD4+ T cells from PBMCs, pooled from several time points, obtained from a donor given antiretroviral therapy, either interrupted or continuous. Subset of the sample: naive CD4+ CD45RA+ CD45RO- T cells. These receptors all come from a pool of human donors with HIV.

This clonotype turned up a few times. This chain joins TRBV7-9 and TRBJ2-2, with 8 bases fitting TRBD1. The CDR3 spans 15 residues. Germline trimming cut 5 bases from V and 7 bases from J; bases unmatched to any gene: 9. Germline V CDR1 and CDR2: SEHNR, FQNEAQ (reference sequence). As DNA, the CDR3 is TGTGCCAGCAGCGGTATCAGGGGGCGCAACGGGGAGCTGTTTTTT. It encodes CASSGIRGRNGELFF.

As DNA, the CDR3 is TGTGCCAGCAGAAGGACAGAACCGCTGCTGTCACCCCTCCACTTT. It codes for CASRRTEPLLSPLHF. The chain joins TRBV6-1 to TRBJ1-6; D is perhaps TRBD1 (6 bases). The CDR3 spans 15 residues. Germline assignment: CDR1 MNHNS and CDR2 SASEGT. V gave up 6 bases and J gave up 10 bases, with 19 bases separating them.

This clonotype qualifies as medium-sized. The J gene is TRBJ1-1, the V gene TRBV29-1; 7 nucleotides line up with TRBD1. V shed 0 bases and J 11 bases; nucleotides not matched to a gene: 12. Germline CDR1 and CDR2: SQVTM and ANQGSEA. This CDR3 is 14 amino acids long. The CDR3 DNA reads as TGCAGCGTTGAAGATCTGTTGGGCAGGGGGGATGCTTTCTTT. It yields the protein CSVEDLLGRGDAFF. Drawing the rest from reference TRBV29-1 and TRBJ1-1, the complete variable domain is SAVISQKPSRDICQRGTSLTIQCQVDSQVTMMFWYRQQPGQSLTLIATANQGSEATYESGFVIDKFPISRPNLTFSTLTVSNMSPEDSSIYLCSVEDLLGRGDAFFGQGTRLTVV.

This clonotype was seen ten or more times. The chain has TRBV24-1 and TRBJ2-2; no definite D call. This CDR3 spans 11 amino acids. The germline V gene encodes CDR1 KGHDR and CDR2 SFDVKD. The V gene lost 6 bases and the J gene lost 6 bases, with 4 bases spanning the gap. CDR3 DNA sequence: TGTGCCACCAGTTGGGCCGGGGAGCTGTTTTTT. Translating it yields CATSWAGELFF.

At least ten counts were recorded for this clonotype. V is TRBV7-2 and J is TRBJ1-1, with D maybe TRBD1 (6 bases). CDR3 size: 12 residues. Germline V gene data show CDR1 as SGHTA and CDR2 as FQGNSA. Trimming cost V 5 bases and J 7 bases, with 11 bases left between them. The CDR3 nucleotides are TGTGCCAGCAGCGTAACAGGGTTTGAAGCTTTCTTT. Translated, it gives CASSVTGFEAFF.

Ten or more counts support this clonotype. The rearrangement links TRBV5-1 to TRBJ2-3, with D possibly matching TRBD1 (6 bases). V was cut by 0 bases and J by 5 bases, with 10 bases left in between. In germline, CDR1 is SGHRS, CDR2 YFSETQ. The CDR3 extends over 14 amino acids. The DNA for the CDR3 is TGCGCCAGCAGCTTGGGGGGGCCCGTAGATACGCAGTATTTT. This encodes CASSLGGPVDTQYF.

This clonotype has a count of ten or more. CDR3 region: CAWDTWGGGGEAFF. The CDR3 DNA sequence: TGTGCCTGGGACACCTGGGGAGGGGGCGGTGAAGCTTTCTTT. The V call is TRBV30, the J call TRBJ1-1; 7 nucleotides align to TRBD1. This CDR3 has 14 amino acids. Germline trimming cut 5 bases from V and 7 bases from J; bases unmatched to any gene: 13. CDR1 and CDR2 from the germline V gene are GTSNPN and SVGIG (reference sequence).

At least ten counts were recorded for this clonotype. The rearrangement links TRBV15 to TRBJ2-2; D remains ambiguous. Germline values: CDR1 LNHNV, CDR2 YYDKDF (reference sequence). This CDR3 has 14 residues. Trimming stripped 5 bases from V and 1 base from J, with 8 bases between. CDR3 in amino acids: CATSRTENTGELFF. The CDR3 region has the DNA TGTGCCACCAGCCGGACCGAGAACACCGGGGAGCTGTTTTTT.

This clonotype occurred a few times. This may come from a read error, since a much larger clone is one base off. The V call is TRBV2, the J call TRBJ2-7; D is ambiguous. Trimming cost V 6 bases and J 1 base, with 4 bases left between them. There are 11 residues in the CDR3. CDR1 and CDR2 (germline): SNHLY, FYNNEI. The chain's CDR3 is CASRQSYEQYF. The CDR3 bases are TGTGCCAGCAGACAATCCTACGAGCAGTACTTC.

This clonotype appeared many times. The chain is built from TRBV19 and TRBJ2-1; 12 positions agree with TRBD2. The CDR3 spans 16 residues. V was pared by 4 bases and J by 6 bases, with 7 bases of the junction left unmatched. In germline, CDR1 is LNHDA, CDR2 SQIVND (reference sequence). The CDR3 DNA follows: TGTGCCAGTAGTACCCCGACTAGCGGGAGAAGCAATGAGCAGTTCTTC. Amino acids: CASSTPTSGRSNEQFF.

This chain uses TRBV5-1 with TRBJ1-5; TRBD1 is a possible D gene (6 bases). Germline V gene lookup returns CDR1 SGHRS and CDR2 YFSETQ. The CDR3 is 15 residues long. The V end was cut by 4 bases, the J end by 4 bases, with 15 bases between. The CDR3 is CASSRVAQGNQPQHF. DNA of the CDR3: TGCGCCAGCAGCCGTGTGGCACAGGGTAATCAGCCCCAGCATTTT.

This clonotype was counted only a few times. The chain employs TRBV5-1 and TRBJ2-2; TRBD1 aligns across 7 bases. The V and J ends lost 4 bases and 3 bases, in that order; junction bases with no gene match: 6. This CDR3 region has 15 residues. The V gene's germline CDR1 is SGHRS and CDR2 YFSETQ. The CDR3 bases are TGCGCCAGCAGCATGACAGGGTCGGACACCGGGGAGCTGTTTTTT. Its translation: CASSMTGSDTGELFF.

To note about this clonotype: Mismatch with germline at one junction end may stem from a read error. V and J are TRBV29-1 and TRBJ2-5; 8 bases agree with TRBD1. The CDR3 contains 14 residues. Germline V gives CDR1 SQVTM, CDR2 ANQGSEA. CDR3 region: CSVEGTGVRETQYF. The CDR3 DNA reads as TGCAGCGTCGAAGGGACAGGCGTCCGAGAGACCCAGTACTTC.

This clonotype was counted between two and nine times. The rearrangement links TRBV7-2 to TRBJ2-2, with 10 nucleotides matching TRBD1. Germline lookup yields CDR1 SGHTA and CDR2 FQGNSA. The CDR3 covers 16 residues. The V and J ends lost 3 bases and 4 bases, in that order; junction bases with no gene match: 5. The CDR3 protein is CASSFGTGVITGELFF. DNA of the CDR3: TGTGCCAGCAGCTTCGGGACAGGGGTTATCACCGGGGAGCTGTTTTTT.

This clonotype came up many times. The chain combines TRBV3-1 with TRBJ1-4; TRBD1 agrees at 8 bases. V dropped 5 bases and J dropped 8; count of bases not matched to a gene: 7. CDR3 length: 14 amino acids. Germline V CDR1 and CDR2: LGHDT, YNNKEL (reference sequence). The CDR3 here is CASSYGQGREKLFF. The DNA for the CDR3 is TGTGCCAGCAGCTACGGACAGGGAAGGGAAAAACTGTTTTTT.

This clonotype was found a few times. V usage is TRBV29-1 and J usage is TRBJ1-1; D unresolved. Trimming took 3 bases from V and 11 from J, leaving 10 bases between them. CDR3 length: 10 amino acids. CDR1 SQVTM and CDR2 ANQGSEA come from the germline V gene. CDR3 residues: CSVDRFGAFF. CDR3 bases: TGCAGCGTTGACCGTTTTGGTGCTTTCTTT. Together with reference TRBV29-1 and TRBJ1-1, the CDR3 gives the full variable domain: SAVISQKPSRDICQRGTSLTIQCQVDSQVTMMFWYRQQPGQSLTLIATANQGSEATYESGFVIDKFPISRPNLTFSTLTVSNMSPEDSSIYLCSVDRFGAFFGQGTRLTVV.

The chain links TRBV7-1 to TRBJ1-1, with 8 bases identical to TRBD1. TRBV7-1 is an ORF, with its function uncertain. V lost 3 bases to trimming and J lost 0 bases; unmatched junction nucleotides: 9. This CDR3 has 17 residues. CDR3 DNA sequence: TGTGCCAGCAGCTCGTTGACAGGGGTGGGCATGAACACTGAAGCTTTCTTT. Translation: CASSSLTGVGMNTEAFF.

V is TRBV11-3 and J is TRBJ2-3; either TRBD1 or TRBD2 may supply D (5 bases each). Germline CDR1 and CDR2: SGHNT and YENEEA. This CDR3 region has 14 residues. Trimming cost V 5 bases and J 4 bases, with 13 bases left between them. In nucleotides, the CDR3 is TGTGCCAGCAGCCCCGGGACGGCCGCAGATACGCAGTATTTT. This encodes CASSPGTAADTQYF.

About this clonotype: A much larger clone is a single base away; this may be a read error. The chain is built from TRBV7-2 and TRBJ1-5; 11 bases line up with TRBD1. Germline-derived CDR1 and CDR2 are SGHTA and FQGNSA. The trim removed 4 bases at V and 11 bases at J, leaving 13 bases unmatched. The CDR3 totals 16 residues. CDR3 in amino acids: CASSSVIGTGGQSQHF. The CDR3 DNA follows: TGTGCCAGCAGCTCTGTTATCGGGACAGGGGGGCAATCCCAGCATTTT.

This clonotype appeared many times. This chain connects TRBV21-1 to TRBJ2-7; no check of the table's D call, TRBD1, against the DNA was made. TRBV21-1 is a pseudogene segment. This CDR3 contains 15 residues. In DNA, the CDR3 is TGTGCCAGCAGCCCCCGGACAGGGGCGGGGAACGAGCAGTACTTC. This gives the protein CASSPRTGAGNEQYF.

This clonotype was counted only a few times. The rearrangement joins TRBV5-1 to TRBJ1-1; 8 nucleotides line up with TRBD1. V shed 1 base and J 0 bases; nucleotides not matched to a gene: 2. CDR1 is SGHRS, CDR2 YFSETQ, per germline. This CDR3 spans 15 amino acids. The CDR3 DNA reads TGCGCCAGCAGCTTGCCGGGACAGGTGAACACTGAAGCTTTCTTT. Translation: CASSLPGQVNTEAFF. The full variable domain, rest sourced from reference TRBV5-1 and TRBJ1-1, is KAGVTQTPRYLIKTRGQQVTLSCSPISGHRSVSWYQQTPGQGLQFLFEYFSETQRNKGNFPGRFSGRQFSNSRSEMNVSTLELGDSALYLCASSLPGQVNTEAFFGQGTRLTVV.

In its sample, this clonotype was seen many times. The chain uses TRBV25-1 and TRBJ2-3, with TRBD2 as a possible D gene (6 bases). In germline, CDR1 is MGHDK, CDR2 SYGVNS. Trimming removed 5 bases from V and 5 bases from J, with 11 bases in between. This CDR3 has 13 amino acids. The CDR3 DNA follows: TGTGCCAGCAGTCGCTCCGGGAGAGATACGCAGTATTTT. Protein sequence: CASSRSGRDTQYF.

The chain employs TRBV5-1 and TRBJ1-2, with TRBD1 matching over 9 bases. The germline V gene encodes CDR1 SGHRS and CDR2 YFSETQ. J gave up 2 bases and V 5 bases, and 7 bases lay outside the gene matches. The CDR3 length is 15 residues. CDR3 loop: CASRIPGQGNYGYTF. The DNA for the CDR3 is TGCGCCAGCAGGATTCCGGGACAGGGCAACTATGGCTACACCTTC.

This clonotype has ten or more counts. This rearrangement joins TRBV5-1 to TRBJ2-5; weak D call: TRBD1 (5 bases). Germline CDR1 and CDR2: SGHRS and YFSETQ. Trimming stripped 0 bases from V and 5 bases from J, with 11 bases between. The CDR3 has 14 amino acids. CDR3 in DNA: TGCGCCAGCAGCTTGGCGGTGGCAGGGGAGACCCAGTACTTC. It specifies CASSLAVAGETQYF. Full variable domain (remainder filled in from reference TRBV5-1 and TRBJ2-5): KAGVTQTPRYLIKTRGQQVTLSCSPISGHRSVSWYQQTPGQGLQFLFEYFSETQRNKGNFPGRFSGRQFSNSRSEMNVSTLELGDSALYLCASSLAVAGETQYFGPGTRLLVL.

This clonotype was detected ten times or more. The chain carries TRBV28 and TRBJ2-1; 11 nucleotides align to TRBD1. The CDR3 has 14 amino acids. The ends lost 6 bases at V and 8 bases at J; junction bases unmatched: 6. Germline V gene sequence: CDR1 MDHEN, CDR2 SYDVKM. CDR3 sequence: CASRDRGRQDEQFF. DNA of the CDR3: TGTGCCAGCAGGGACAGGGGGCGTCAAGATGAGCAGTTCTTC.

This clonotype was observed many times. The chain has TRBV2 and TRBJ2-3; maybe TRBD1 (5 bases). CDR3 length: 14 residues. The germline V gene has CDR1 SNHLY and CDR2 FYNNEI. The V end lost 5 bases, the J end lost 7 bases, and 16 bases lay between the germline ends. CDR3 in amino acids: CASSSQTSGNTQYF. The CDR3 DNA reads TGTGCCAGCAGTTCTCAGACGTCAGGGAATACGCAGTATTTT.